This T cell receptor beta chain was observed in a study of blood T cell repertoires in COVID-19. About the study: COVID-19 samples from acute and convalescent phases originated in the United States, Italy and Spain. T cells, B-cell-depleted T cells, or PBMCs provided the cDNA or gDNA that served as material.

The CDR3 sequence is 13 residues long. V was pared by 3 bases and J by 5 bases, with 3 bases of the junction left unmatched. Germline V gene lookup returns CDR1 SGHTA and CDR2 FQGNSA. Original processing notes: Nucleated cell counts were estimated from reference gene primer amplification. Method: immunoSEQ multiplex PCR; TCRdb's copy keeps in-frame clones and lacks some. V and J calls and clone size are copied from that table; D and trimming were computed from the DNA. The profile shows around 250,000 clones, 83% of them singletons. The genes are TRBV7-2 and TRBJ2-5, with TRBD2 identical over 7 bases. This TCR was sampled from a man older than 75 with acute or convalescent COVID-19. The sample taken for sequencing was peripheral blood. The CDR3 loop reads CASSFGRGETQYF. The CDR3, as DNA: TGTGCCAGCAGCTTTGGGCGGGGGGAGACCCAGTACTTC.